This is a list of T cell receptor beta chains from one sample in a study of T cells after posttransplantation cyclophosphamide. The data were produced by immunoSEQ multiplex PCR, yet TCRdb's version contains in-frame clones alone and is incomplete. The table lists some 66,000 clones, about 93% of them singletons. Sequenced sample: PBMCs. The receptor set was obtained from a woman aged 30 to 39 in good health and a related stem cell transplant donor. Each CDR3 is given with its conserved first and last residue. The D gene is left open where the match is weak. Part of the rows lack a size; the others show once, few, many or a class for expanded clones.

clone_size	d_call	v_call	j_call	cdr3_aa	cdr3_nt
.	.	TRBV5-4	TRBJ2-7	CASSLKRRSSYEQYF	TGTGCCAGCAGCTTAAAACGGCGGAGCTCCTACGAGCAGTACTTC
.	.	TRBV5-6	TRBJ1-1	CASGGGKDTEAFF	TGTGCCAGCGGAGGCGGGAAGGACACTGAAGCTTTCTTT
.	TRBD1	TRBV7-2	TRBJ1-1	CASSSRRTGRTEAFF	TGTGCCAGCAGCTCGAGGCGGACAGGGCGGACTGAAGCTTTCTTT
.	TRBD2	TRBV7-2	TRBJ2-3	CASSLRFRTRDVMDTQYF	TGTGCCAGCAGCTTGCGTTTTCGGACTAGAGATGTCATGGATACGCAGTATTTT
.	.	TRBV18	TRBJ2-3	CASSLDPGSGAARGAQYF	TGTGCCAGCTCATTAGATCCCGGTAGCGGCGCTGCAAGGGGGGCGCAGTATTTT
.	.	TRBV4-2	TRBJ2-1	CASSQLPSVDEQFF	TGTGCCAGCAGCCAACTACCCTCCGTGGATGAGCAGTTCTTC
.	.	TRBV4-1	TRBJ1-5	CASSQGFGGGKILRSNNQPQHF	TGCGCCAGCAGCCAAGGGTTCGGTGGGGGTAAAATACTTAGGTCCAATAATCAGCCCCAGCATTTT
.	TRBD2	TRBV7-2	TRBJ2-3	CASSLAYRGLAFADTQYF	TGTGCCAGCAGCTTAGCGTATAGGGGACTAGCTTTCGCAGATACGCAGTATTTT
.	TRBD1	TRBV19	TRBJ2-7	CASSDLPGTGEHEQYF	TGTGCCAGTAGCGACTTACCCGGGACAGGGGAACACGAGCAGTACTTC
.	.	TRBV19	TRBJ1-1	CASSIGTEAFF	TGTGCCAGTAGTATTGGCACTGAAGCTTTCTTT
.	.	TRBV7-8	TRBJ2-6	CASSLAASGANVLTF	TGTGCCAGCAGCTTGGCGGCCTCTGGGGCCAACGTCCTGACTTTC
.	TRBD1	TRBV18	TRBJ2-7	CASSPGQGYYEQYF	TGTGCCAGCTCACCGGGACAGGGTTATTACGAGCAGTACTTC
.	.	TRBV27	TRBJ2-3	CASSVMGVIGGTDTQYF	TGTGCCAGCAGCGTCATGGGGGTAATCGGCGGGACAGATACGCAGTATTTT
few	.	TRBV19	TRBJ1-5	CASSIKSRSNQPQHF	TGTGCCAGTAGTATTAAGAGCAGGAGCAATCAGCCCCAGCATTTT
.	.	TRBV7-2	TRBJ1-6	CASSSRTFNSPLHF	TGTGCCAGCAGCTCCAGGACGTTTAATTCACCCCTCCACTTT
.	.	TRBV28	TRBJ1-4	CASSSGSGPVEKLFF	TGTGCCAGCAGTTCGGGGTCCGGGCCTGTAGAAAAACTGTTTTTT
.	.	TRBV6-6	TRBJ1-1	CASSYRGGDTEAFF	TGTGCCAGCAGTTACAGGGGGGGAGACACTGAAGCTTTCTTT
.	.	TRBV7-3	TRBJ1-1	CASSLNEDTEAFF	TGTGCCAGCAGCTTAAATGAGGACACTGAAGCTTTCTTT
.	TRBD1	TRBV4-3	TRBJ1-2	CASSQGTGRGYGYTF	TGCGCCAGCAGCCAAGGGACAGGCCGAGGGTATGGCTACACCTTC
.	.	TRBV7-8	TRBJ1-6	CASSFRRENNSPLHF	TGTGCCAGCAGCTTCCGAAGGGAGAATAATTCACCCCTCCACTTT
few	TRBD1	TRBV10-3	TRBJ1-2	CATTGGHLGGYTF	TGTGCCACGACAGGGGGTCATCTCGGGGGCTACACCTTC
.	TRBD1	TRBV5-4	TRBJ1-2	CASSGDRGSGYTF	TGTGCCAGCAGCGGGGACAGGGGCTCTGGCTACACCTTC
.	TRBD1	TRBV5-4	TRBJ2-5	CASSGGQQETQYF	TGTGCCAGCAGCGGGGGACAGCAAGAGACCCAGTACTTC